Each of the 16 T cell receptor beta chains below was sequenced from the same sample in a study of post-analysis software for immune sequencing data. No antigen is known for these receptors. Unique-molecular-identifier-tagged TCR beta cDNA libraries were used. TCRdb re-derived calls from the PCR reads in MiXCR, one entry per CDR3 protein. The top ten clones hold 9.5% to 13% of a sample with about 460,000 distinct CDR3 sequences, roughly 45% of them seen once. Study-level findings and limits: Roughly 5 TRBV segments occurring more often in patients than controls included TRBV5-6, TRBV5-1 and TRBV20-1.

Sequences were obtained from blood. The receptors here all came from a girl aged 5-17 years with multiple sclerosis.

This chain connects TRBV10-3 to TRBJ1-5, with a tentative D call TRBD1 (5 bases). The germline V and J ends were trimmed by 3 bases and 4 bases, with 13 bases remaining between them. Looked up from germline, CDR1 is ENHRY and CDR2 is SYGVKD. CDR3 length equals 15 residues. CDR3 nucleotides: TGTGCCATCAGTGACGGCAGGGAGAATAATCAGCCCCAGCATTTT. It codes for CAISDGRENNQPQHF.

This clonotype was counted a few times. The gene calls are TRBV11-1 and TRBJ2-3; the match to TRBD1 covers 8 bases. Per germline, CDR1 SGHAT and CDR2 FQDESV (reference sequence). Trimming cost V 5 bases and J 3 bases; bases outside gene matches: 10. This CDR3 spans 16 amino acids. CDR3 sequence reads: CASSPGQGALTDTQYF. As DNA, the CDR3 is TGTGCCAGCAGCCCCGGACAGGGAGCCCTGACAGATACGCAGTATTTT.

This chain connects TRBV13 to TRBJ2-5, with 8 positions matching TRBD2. The assigned J gene may be wrong: the sequence end matches TRBJ2-7 better. The CDR3 extends over 19 amino acids. Germline-derived CDR1 and CDR2 are PRHDT and FYEKMQ (reference sequence). In DNA form, the CDR3 reads TGTGCCAGCAGCCCTCCCCGACTAACGGGAGGGCCTAGTCCCTACGAGCAGTACTTC. Encoded protein: CASSPPRLTGGPSPYEQYF.

The chain uses TRBV5-1 and TRBJ2-7, with D possibly being TRBD1 (6 bases). The CDR3 covers 16 residues. Germline V gene sequence: CDR1 SGHRS, CDR2 YFSETQ. Trimming stripped 0 bases from V and 1 base from J, with 14 bases between. CDR3 protein: CASSLEGVPTSYEQYF. In DNA form, the CDR3 reads TGCGCCAGCAGCTTGGAGGGGGTCCCCACGTCCTACGAGCAGTACTTC.

The rearrangement links TRBV20-1 to TRBJ2-7; either TRBD1 or TRBD2 may supply D (5 bases each). Germline CDR1 and CDR2: DFQATT and SNEGSKA (reference sequence). The CDR3 contains 11 residues. V lost 4 bases and J lost 9, with 13 bases in between. This CDR3 is CSATTNQGQYF. CDR3 DNA sequence: TGCAGTGCTACGACTAACCAGGGGCAGTACTTC.

The gene calls are TRBV5-1 and TRBJ1-1, with a weak D call TRBD1 (5 bases). CDR3 size: 16 residues. With 4 bases removed from V and 1 base from J, the gap between germline ends came to 17 bases. The germline V gene has CDR1 SGHRS and CDR2 YFSETQ. The CDR3 here is CASSPRGSPANTEAFF. The CDR3 coding sequence is TGCGCCAGCAGCCCCCGGGGCAGCCCAGCGAACACTGAAGCTTTCTTT.

This clonotype was counted at least ten times. The J gene is TRBJ2-5, the V gene TRBV5-1; D not certain. Germline values: CDR1 SGHRS, CDR2 YFSETQ. V shed 1 base and J shed 2 bases, with 12 bases lying between them. The CDR3 is made up of 15 amino acids. The CDR3 here is CASSLLLTAQETQYF. DNA of the CDR3: TGCGCCAGCAGCTTGCTGCTCACCGCACAAGAGACCCAGTACTTC.

This clonotype was counted a few times. The chain has TRBV5-6 and TRBJ2-7; 7 positions match TRBD1. The junction had 4 bases not matched to a gene; V was cut back by 0 bases and J by 10 bases. Germline V lookup: CDR1 SGHDT, CDR2 YYEEEE. This CDR3 contains 12 residues. This chain's CDR3 is CASSLAGDSQYF. The CDR3 DNA sequence: TGTGCCAGCAGCTTGGCAGGGGACAGTCAGTACTTC.

This clonotype has a handful of counts. J is TRBJ2-7 and V is TRBV6-5, with no clear D. The CDR3 runs 14 residues. Germline V gene sequence: CDR1 MNHEY, CDR2 SVGAGI. V was clipped by 6 bases and J by 3 bases, with 15 bases between them. CDR3 region: CASRPSRAYYEQYF. Here the CDR3 DNA reads TGTGCCAGCAGGCCTTCCCGGGCCTACTACGAGCAGTACTTC.

This chain uses TRBV27 with TRBJ1-1; D remains ambiguous. The CDR3 has 14 residues. Trimming removed 5 bases at V and 4 bases at J, with 14 bases between. Per germline, CDR1 MNHEY and CDR2 SMNVEV (reference sequence). DNA of the CDR3: TGTGCCAGCAGTCCCAGTATTGGAAGCACTGAAGCTTTCTTT. This encodes CASSPSIGSTEAFF.

The chain links TRBV4-1 to TRBJ2-7; TRBD1 agrees at 8 bases. The CDR3 runs 14 residues. Germline lookup yields CDR1 MGHRA and CDR2 YSYEKL. J lost 3 bases, V lost 4 bases, and 5 bases had no gene match. The CDR3, as DNA: TGCGCCAGCAGCCCTTCCGGACAGGGCTACGAGCAGTACTTC. The encoded protein is CASSPSGQGYEQYF.

Notes on this clonotype: One junction end disagrees with the germline gene, perhaps due to a read error. V gene TRBV6-5 combines with J gene TRBJ2-1; 13 bases agree with TRBD2. Germline V gene lookup returns CDR1 MNHEY and CDR2 SVGAGI. There are 15 residues in the CDR3. The CDR3 sequence: CASSYSTSGRNEQFF. Written as DNA, the CDR3 is TGTGCCAGTAGTTACTCGACTAGCGGGAGGAATGAGCAGTTCTTC.

This clonotype was observed a few times. The chain joins TRBV18 to TRBJ2-5; D remains ambiguous. The CDR3 covers 15 residues. Trimming pared 0 bases from V and 5 bases from J, leaving 13 bases between. Germline V lookup: CDR1 KGHSH, CDR2 LQKENI. CDR3 in DNA: TGTGCCAGCTCACCACCGGTCAACCTCGGGGAGACCCAGTACTTC. Protein: CASSPPVNLGETQYF.

The CDR3 spells CASIDTDTQYF. CDR3 nucleotide sequence: TGTGCCAGCATAGACACAGATACGCAGTATTTT. This chain links TRBV18 with TRBJ2-3; D is undetermined. Germline assignment: CDR1 KGHSH and CDR2 LQKENI. This CDR3 region has 11 residues. The germline V and J ends were trimmed by 8 bases and 2 bases, with 5 bases remaining between them.

This clonotype appeared a few times. The J gene is TRBJ2-2, the V gene TRBV6-4, with 9 bases fitting TRBD2. With 7 bases clipped from V and 1 base from J, the junction kept 4 bases outside the gene matches. This CDR3 contains 15 residues. From germline, CDR1 is MRHNA and CDR2 SNTAGT. The CDR3, as DNA: TGTGCCAGCACCCCGACTAGCGGGAACACCGGGGAGCTGTTTTTT. It translates to CASTPTSGNTGELFF.

Notes on this clonotype: This may be a read error, as it is one base from a much larger clone. The gene calls are TRBV12-3 or TRBV12-4 and TRBJ2-3, with D unclear. The CDR3 spans 12 residues. Here the CDR3 DNA reads TGTGCCAGCAATTTAGACCGGAATACGCAGTATTTT. Translation: CASNLDRNTQYF.